The clone carrying this TCR beta chain has just a few counts. Antigen unknown. TCRdb redid the calling of the RT-PCR reads with MiXCR, one entry per CDR3 protein. Here the sample spans some 300,000 distinct CDR3 sequences, around 22% being singletons. This entry belongs to a study of response to subunit inactivated influenza vaccine. Points from the study as a whole: Few new T cells, the authors suggested, are recruited by each seasonal influenza vaccination.

The specimen comprised PBMCs from blood, sampled about 20 months after vaccination. The receptor was isolated from a man between 50 and 75 years old who received an inactivated influenza vaccine.

The CDR3, as DNA: TGTGCCAGCAGCTCGACAGGGTTCGTTGGAAACACCATATATTTT. Protein sequence: CASSSTGFVGNTIYF. The chain employs TRBV13 and TRBJ1-3, with 7 nucleotides matching TRBD1. V shed 4 bases and J 3 bases; nucleotides not matched to a gene: 6. Per the germline V gene, CDR1 is PRHDT and CDR2 is FYEKMQ (reference sequence). The length of the CDR3 is 15 residues.